The 5 T cell receptor beta chains below all came from one sample that was sequenced in a study of TIL therapy for anti-PD-1-resistant metastatic lung cancer. Time point indicated: pre-treatment sample, taken before nivolumab and TIL therapy. Tumor tissue came from excised metastases, mostly pleural nodules or supraclavicular lymph nodes. This was the immunoSEQ v3 assay. Produced via immunoSEQ multiplex PCR; TCRdb's table is partial and in-frame only. The sample contains about 6,400 clones, around 69% of which appear only once. The sample here was tumor tissue, taken at baseline. These receptors all stem from a person aged 25 to 80 with non-small cell lung cancer.

J is TRBJ2-4 and V is TRBV7-2; D gene ambiguous. Germline V lookup: CDR1 SGHTA, CDR2 FQGNSA. The V gene lost 4 bases and the J gene lost 0 bases, with 10 bases spanning the gap. The CDR3 is made up of 15 amino acids. The CDR3 region is CASSSPQLAKNIQYF. The CDR3 DNA reads TGTGCCAGCAGCTCCCCCCAATTAGCCAAAAACATTCAGTACTTC.

V gene TRBV4-2 combines with J gene TRBJ2-2; 8 bases line up with TRBD2. Germline trimming cut 4 bases from V and 6 bases from J; bases unmatched to any gene: 4. Germline V gene data show CDR1 as LGHNA and CDR2 as YNFKEQ. The CDR3 sequence is 14 residues long. CDR3 in amino acids: CASSPGLEAGELFF. In DNA form, the CDR3 reads TGTGCCAGCAGCCCGGGACTAGAGGCCGGGGAGCTGTTTTTT.

J is TRBJ2-7 and V is TRBV28; D may be TRBD2 (5 bases). Looked up from germline, CDR1 is MDHEN and CDR2 is SYDVKM. V dropped 1 base and J dropped 2 bases, with 12 bases sitting between them. The CDR3 is made up of 15 amino acids. This chain's CDR3 is CASSLYGKTTYEQYF. CDR3 in DNA: TGTGCCAGCAGTTTATACGGGAAAACTACCTACGAGCAGTACTTC.

This clone has just one count. The chain is built from TRBV18 and TRBJ2-1; 7 bases are a match to TRBD1. CDR3 size: 14 residues. The J segment lost 7 bases and the V segment lost 4 bases, leaving 7 bases of the junction unmatched. Germline V gene data show CDR1 as KGHSH and CDR2 as LQKENI. CDR3 bases: TGTGCCAGCTCACAGAACAGGGGAAGGAATGAGCAGTTCTTC. Translation gives CASSQNRGRNEQFF.

J is TRBJ2-7 and V is TRBV12-3 or TRBV12-4; D is undetermined. The CDR3 contains 12 residues. Trimming cost V 2 bases and J 6 bases, with 8 bases left between them. The CDR3 DNA reads TGTGCCAGCAGTTTAAAGGGTTCCGAGCAGTACTTC. Translated, it gives CASSLKGSEQYF.